This T cell receptor (beta chain) is drawn from a study of blood T cell repertoires in COVID-19. Original analysis: From reference gene primer amplification, estimates of nucleated cell counts were derived. The table came from immunoSEQ multiplex PCR; TCRdb's copy has only in-frame clones and leaves some out. That table supplies the V and J calls and clone size; D and trimming were determined from the DNA. Among around 210,000 clones listed, 65% to 90% were seen once. Seattle researchers signed up patients amid active infection and tracked them longitudinally. The length of the CDR3 is 13 residues. Trimming removed 7 bases from V and 6 bases from J, with 17 bases in between. Germline V CDR1 and CDR2: SQVTM, ANQGSEA.

The source of this sequence is a man aged 45-65 years with COVID-19, enrolled during active disease. Sequencing used peripheral blood. V is TRBV29-1 and J is TRBJ2-3; no definite D call. For the CDR3, the DNA is TGCAGCGATCAGACACGAATGGGCGATACGCAGTATTTT. This encodes CSDQTRMGDTQYF.